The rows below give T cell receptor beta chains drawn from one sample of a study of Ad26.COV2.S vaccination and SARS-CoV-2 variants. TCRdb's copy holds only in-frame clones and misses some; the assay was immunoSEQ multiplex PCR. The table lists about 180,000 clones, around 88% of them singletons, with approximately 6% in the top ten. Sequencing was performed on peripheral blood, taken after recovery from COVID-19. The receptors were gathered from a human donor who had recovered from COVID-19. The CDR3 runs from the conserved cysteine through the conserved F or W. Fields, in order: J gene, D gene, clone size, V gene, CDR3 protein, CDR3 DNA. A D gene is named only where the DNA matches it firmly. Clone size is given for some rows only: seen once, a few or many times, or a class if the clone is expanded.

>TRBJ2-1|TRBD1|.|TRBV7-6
CASSLGTGGEGEQFF
TGTGCCAGCAGCTTAGGGACAGGGGGCGAGGGAGAGCAGTTCTTC
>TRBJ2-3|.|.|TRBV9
CASSPRADTQYF
TGTGCCAGCAGTCCCAGGGCAGATACGCAGTATTTT
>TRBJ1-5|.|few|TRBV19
CASSLRELNQPQHF
TGTGCCAGTAGTCTACGGGAACTCAATCAGCCCCAGCATTTT
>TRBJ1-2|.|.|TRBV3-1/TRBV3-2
CASSQEGGGAGYTF
TGTGCCAGCAGCCAAGAAGGAGGGGGAGCTGGCTACACCTTC
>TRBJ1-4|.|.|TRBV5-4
CASSLGTERNEKLFF
TGTGCCAGCAGCTTGGGGACTGAAAGAAATGAAAAACTGTTTTTT
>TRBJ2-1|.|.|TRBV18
CASVIQGSSYNEQFF
TGTGCCAGCGTTATCCAGGGGAGCTCCTACAATGAGCAGTTCTTC
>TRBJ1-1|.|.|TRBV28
CASSFSRGGAMNTEAFF
TGTGCCAGCAGTTTCTCTCGGGGGGGCGCAATGAACACTGAAGCTTTCTTT
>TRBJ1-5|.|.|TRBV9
CASSVLGRPNQPQHF
TGTGCCAGCAGCGTATTGGGCCGGCCCAATCAGCCCCAGCATTTT
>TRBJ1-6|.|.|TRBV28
CASTPPGNNSPLHF
TGTGCCAGCACCCCCCCAGGGAATAATTCACCCCTCCACTTT
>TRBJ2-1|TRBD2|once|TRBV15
CATSRDSREGLYNEQFF
TGTGCCACCAGCAGAGATTCCCGGGAGGGCCTCTACAATGAGCAGTTCTTC
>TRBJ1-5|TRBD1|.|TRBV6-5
CASRGTGTNNQPQHF
TGTGCCAGCAGGGGGACAGGGACTAATAATCAGCCCCAGCATTTT
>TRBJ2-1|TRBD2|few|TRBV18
CASSPFRLAEQFF
TGTGCCAGCTCACCCTTCCGACTAGCCGAGCAGTTCTTC
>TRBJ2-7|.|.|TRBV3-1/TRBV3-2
CASSRQVGSPYEQYF
TGTGCCAGCAGCAGACAGGTCGGGTCGCCCTACGAGCAGTACTTC
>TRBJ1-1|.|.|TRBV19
CASSIVLGGNTEAFF
TGTGCCAGTAGTATAGTATTGGGGGGTAACACTGAAGCTTTCTTT
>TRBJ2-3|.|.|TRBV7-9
CASSLGQVVDTQYF
TGTGCCAGCAGCTTAGGGCAGGTAGTCGATACGCAGTATTTT
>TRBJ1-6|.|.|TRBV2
CASSENRQPNSPLHF
TGTGCCAGCAGTGAAAACCGACAGCCTAATTCACCCCTCCACTTT
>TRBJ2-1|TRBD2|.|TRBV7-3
CASSSSSGIYNEQFF
TGTGCCAGCAGCTCCTCTAGCGGGATCTACAATGAGCAGTTCTTC
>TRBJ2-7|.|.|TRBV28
CASSLQGPYEQYF
TGTGCCAGCAGTCTACAGGGACCCTACGAGCAGTACTTC
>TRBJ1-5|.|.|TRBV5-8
CASTTDRLSNQPQHF
TGTGCCAGCACCACAGACAGACTTAGCAATCAGCCCCAGCATTTT
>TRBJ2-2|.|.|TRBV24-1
CATRSNTGELFF
TGTGCCACCAGATCGAACACCGGGGAGCTGTTTTTT
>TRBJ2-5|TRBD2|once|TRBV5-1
CASSFSGSGGAYETQYF
TGCGCCAGCAGCTTTTCCGGTAGCGGGGGGGCCTATGAGACCCAGTACTTC
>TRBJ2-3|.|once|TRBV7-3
CASSLIASSTDTQYF
TGTGCCAGCAGCTTAATTGCCAGTAGCACAGATACGCAGTATTTT
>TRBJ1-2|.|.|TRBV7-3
CASSLSPSYGYTF
TGTGCCAGCAGCTTATCACCTTCCTATGGCTACACCTTC
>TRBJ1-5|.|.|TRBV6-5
CASTGGGERAQHF
TGTGCCAGCACCGGGGGAGGGGAAAGAGCCCAGCATTTT
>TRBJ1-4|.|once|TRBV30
CAWAGPGLQKLFF
TGTGCCTGGGCGGGTCCCGGGCTCCAGAAACTGTTTTTT
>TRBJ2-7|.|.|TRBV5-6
CASSFPGVGEQYF
TGTGCCAGCAGCTTCCCGGGGGTAGGGGAGCAGTACTTC
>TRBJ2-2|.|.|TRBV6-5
CASSYLPGELFF
TGTGCCAGCAGTTACCTTCCGGGGGAGCTGTTTTTT
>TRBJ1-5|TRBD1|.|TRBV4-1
CASSQDWGRGRPQHF
TGCGCCAGCAGCCAAGATTGGGGCAGGGGGCGGCCCCAGCATTTT
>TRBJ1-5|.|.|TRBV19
CASRGGAYSNQPQHF
TGTGCCAGTAGGGGGGGAGCATATAGCAATCAGCCCCAGCATTTT
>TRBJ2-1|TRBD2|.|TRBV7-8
CASSLTSGGHNEQFF
TGTGCCAGCAGCTTAACTAGCGGGGGCCACAATGAGCAGTTCTTC
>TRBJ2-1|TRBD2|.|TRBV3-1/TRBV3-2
CASSQVLAGGLTHNEQFF
TGTGCCAGCAGCCAAGTACTAGCGGGAGGTCTCACCCACAATGAGCAGTTCTTC
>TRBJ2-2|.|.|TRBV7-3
CASSLTNPTGLVTNTGELFF
TGTGCCAGCAGCTTAACTAACCCCACAGGGCTCGTTACGAACACCGGGGAGCTGTTTTTT
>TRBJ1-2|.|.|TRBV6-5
CASWGGLGYTF
TGTGCCAGCTGGGGGGGGCTTGGCTACACCTTC
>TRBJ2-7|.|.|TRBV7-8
CASSARDRNYEQYF
TGTGCCAGCAGCGCCCGGGACCGGAACTACGAGCAGTACTTC
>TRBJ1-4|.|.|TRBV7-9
CASSPTHRDTGEKLFF
TGTGCCAGCAGCCCCACACACCGGGACACGGGAGAAAAACTGTTTTTT
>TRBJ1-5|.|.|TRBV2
CASSGFDRSQPQHF
TGTGCCAGCAGCGGCTTTGACAGGAGTCAGCCCCAGCATTTT
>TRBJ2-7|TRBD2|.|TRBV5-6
CASSLAGLAGGGYEQYF
TGTGCCAGCAGCTTGGCGGGACTAGCGGGAGGAGGGTACGAGCAGTACTTC
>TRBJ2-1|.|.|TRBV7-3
CASSLEHAGTQQFF
TGTGCCAGCAGCTTAGAGCACGCCGGGACACAGCAGTTCTTC
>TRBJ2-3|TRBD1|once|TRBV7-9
CASSQRGRTDTQYF
TGTGCCAGCAGCCAGAGGGGGCGCACAGATACGCAGTATTTT
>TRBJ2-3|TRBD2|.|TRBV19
CASIDLAESTDTQYF
TGTGCCAGTATCGATCTAGCGGAAAGCACAGATACGCAGTATTTT
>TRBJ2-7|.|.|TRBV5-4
CASNVGGARAYEQYF
TGTGCCAGCAATGTGGGGGGCGCACGAGCCTACGAGCAGTACTTC
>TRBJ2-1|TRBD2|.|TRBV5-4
CASIPDGWRGGLEQFF
TGTGCCAGCATCCCGGACGGGTGGCGGGGGGGCCTTGAGCAGTTCTTC
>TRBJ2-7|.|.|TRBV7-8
CASSLDEASREQYF
TGTGCCAGCAGCTTAGATGAGGCTAGCCGGGAGCAGTACTTC
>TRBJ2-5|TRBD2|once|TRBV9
CASSPWTSGGATQETQYF
TGTGCCAGCAGCCCCTGGACTAGCGGGGGGGCGACCCAAGAGACCCAGTACTTC
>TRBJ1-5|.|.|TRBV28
CASSWNRVENQPQHF
TGTGCCAGCAGTTGGAACAGGGTAGAGAATCAGCCCCAGCATTTT